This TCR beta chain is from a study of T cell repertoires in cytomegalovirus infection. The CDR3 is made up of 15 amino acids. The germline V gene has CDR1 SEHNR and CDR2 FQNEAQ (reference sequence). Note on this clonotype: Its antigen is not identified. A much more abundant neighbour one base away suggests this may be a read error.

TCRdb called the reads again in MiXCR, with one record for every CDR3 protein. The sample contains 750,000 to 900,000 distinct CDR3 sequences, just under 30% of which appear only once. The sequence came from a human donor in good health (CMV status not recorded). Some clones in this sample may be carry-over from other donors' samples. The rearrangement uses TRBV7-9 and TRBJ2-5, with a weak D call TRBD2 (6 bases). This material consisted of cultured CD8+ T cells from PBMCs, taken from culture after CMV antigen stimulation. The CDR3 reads CASSPGTGSGETKYF. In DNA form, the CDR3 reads TGTGCCAGCAGTCCAGGGACGGGATCGGGAGAGACCAAGTACTTC.